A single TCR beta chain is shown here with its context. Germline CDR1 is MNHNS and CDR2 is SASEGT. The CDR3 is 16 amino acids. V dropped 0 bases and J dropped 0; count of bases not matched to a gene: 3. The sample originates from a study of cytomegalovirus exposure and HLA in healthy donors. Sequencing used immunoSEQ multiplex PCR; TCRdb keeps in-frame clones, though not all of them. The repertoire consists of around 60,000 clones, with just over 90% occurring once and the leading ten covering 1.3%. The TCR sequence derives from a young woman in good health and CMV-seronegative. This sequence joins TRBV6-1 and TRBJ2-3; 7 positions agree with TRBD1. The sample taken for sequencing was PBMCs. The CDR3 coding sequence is TGTGCCAGCAGTGAAGCGGCAGGGGGAAGCACAGATACGCAGTATTTT. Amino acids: CASSEAAGGSTDTQYF.